Listed below are T cell receptor beta chains from one sample, sequenced in a study of T cell repertoires in cytomegalovirus infection. TCRdb ran MiXCR on the reads and lists one entry per CDR3 protein. The repertoire holds roughly 280,000 distinct CDR3 sequences, with roughly 13% as singletons. The sample consisted of PBMCs. These receptors all stem from a human donor in good health (CMV status not recorded). Some clones in this sample may be carry-over from other donors' samples. Each CDR3 is given with its conserved first and last residue. Fields, in order: V gene, CDR3 length, J gene, clone size, D gene, CDR3 protein, CDR3 DNA. A D gene is named only where the DNA matches it firmly. For some rows the clone size is stated as once, few or many, or as a class when expanded; others skip it.

>TRBV20-1|14|TRBJ2-1|-|TRBD2
CSAQLAEMGNEQFF
TGCAGTGCCCAACTAGCGGAGATGGGCAATGAGCAGTTCTTC
>TRBV7-6|14|TRBJ2-7|-|TRBD1
CASSDPGQGYEQYF
TGTGCCAGCAGCGATCCGGGACAGGGCTACGAGCAGTACTTC
>TRBV6-5|13|TRBJ2-3|few|-
CASRNGGFDTQYF
TGTGCCAGCAGAAACGGAGGGTTCGATACGCAGTATTTT
>TRBV9|15|TRBJ2-5|-|TRBD1
CASSVGQGVEETQYF
TGTGCCAGCAGCGTAGGTCAGGGGGTGGAAGAGACCCAGTACTTC
>TRBV29-1|14|TRBJ2-3|few|-
CSVEDRGITDTQYF
TGCAGCGTTGAAGATCGGGGCATCACAGATACGCAGTATTTT
>TRBV28|14|TRBJ2-7|-|-
CASEERGSSYEQYF
TGTGCCAGCGAGGAGAGGGGTAGCTCCTACGAGCAGTACTTC
>TRBV6-2/TRBV6-3|17|TRBJ2-1|-|TRBD1
CASRTSPGQGSDNEQFF
TGTGCCAGCAGGACCAGCCCAGGACAGGGATCTGACAATGAGCAGTTCTTC
>TRBV6-4|15|TRBJ2-3|few|-
CASSEGGTSTDTQYF
TGTGCCAGCAGTGAAGGGGGGACTAGCACAGATACGCAGTATTTT
>TRBV6-1|16|TRBJ2-3|many|-
CASSDITAVGTDTQYF
TGTGCCAGCAGTGATATAACAGCCGTCGGCACAGATACGCAGTATTTT
>TRBV7-8|15|TRBJ2-7|many|TRBD1
CASRGRDRGTYEQYF
TGTGCCAGCAGAGGCCGGGACAGGGGTACCTACGAGCAGTACTTC
>TRBV6-6|14|TRBJ1-1|many|-
CASSWGMENTEAFF
TGTGCCAGCAGTTGGGGGATGGAAAACACTGAAGCTTTCTTT
>TRBV4-3|15|TRBJ1-2|many|TRBD1
CASSQVWTGDYGYTF
TGCGCCAGCAGCCAAGTTTGGACAGGAGACTATGGCTACACCTTC
>TRBV18|17|TRBJ1-1|-|TRBD1
CASSRDSAINMNTEAFF
TGTGCCAGCTCACGGGACAGCGCTATTAACATGAACACTGAAGCTTTCTTT
>TRBV25-1|16|TRBJ1-2|few|TRBD1
CASSEGRGQANYGYTF
TGTGCCAGCAGTGAGGGGAGGGGACAGGCTAACTATGGCTACACCTTC
>TRBV19|12|TRBJ1-2|-|-
CASSAGSDGYTF
TGTGCCAGTAGTGCAGGGAGCGATGGCTACACCTTC
>TRBV6-1|17|TRBJ2-7|few|-
CASILNPFLLRGGEQYF
TGTGCCAGCATCCTGAATCCATTTCTACTCCGAGGGGGCGAGCAGTACTTC
>TRBV27|16|TRBJ2-1|few|-
CASSFRGGVSYNEQFF
TGTGCCAGCAGTTTCAGGGGGGGGGTTTCCTACAATGAGCAGTTCTTC
>TRBV18|16|TRBJ2-7|-|TRBD2
CASSQTAGTSGYEQYF
TGTGCCAGCTCACAGACTGCTGGGACTAGCGGATACGAGCAGTACTTC
>TRBV25-1|15|TRBJ1-2|many|-
CASSEYGRTLYGYTF
TGTGCCAGCAGTGAATACGGCAGGACGCTCTATGGCTACACCTTC
>TRBV29-1|14|TRBJ2-2|-|TRBD1
CSVEARQGGRELSF
TGCAGCGTTGAAGCGAGACAGGGGGGTAGGGAGCTGTCTTTT
>TRBV7-3|12|TRBJ2-2|-|-
CASSPLDGKLFF
TGTGCCAGCAGCCCCCTTGATGGGAAGCTGTTTTTT
>TRBV6-1|13|TRBJ1-2|many|-
CASSSPGAKGYTF
TGTGCCAGCAGTTCCCCCGGGGCTAAAGGCTACACCTTC
>TRBV20-1|13|TRBJ2-7|few|TRBD1
CSAEGQGTYEQYF
TGCAGTGCGGAAGGACAGGGGACCTACGAGCAGTACTTC
>TRBV20-1|16|TRBJ2-7|many|TRBD2
CSAIPVRRTSDYEQYF
TGCAGTGCAATACCCGTAAGACGGACTAGCGACTACGAGCAGTACTTC
>TRBV7-2|14|TRBJ2-1|many|-
CASSPYPQDDEQFF
TGTGCCAGCAGTCCTTACCCCCAGGACGATGAGCAGTTCTTC
>TRBV3-1|13|TRBJ2-2|-|-
CASRTRATGELFF
TGTGCCAGCCGAACCAGGGCCACCGGGGAGCTGTTTTTT
>TRBV6-6|14|TRBJ1-1|many|-
CASSYEWGDTEAFF
TGTGCCAGCAGTTATGAGTGGGGTGACACTGAAGCTTTCTTT
>TRBV6-2/TRBV6-3|16|TRBJ2-1|few|-
CATLQPGLAAYNEQFF
TGTGCCACCCTACAACCGGGATTAGCGGCCTACAATGAGCAGTTCTTC
>TRBV7-2|19|TRBJ2-1|few|TRBD2
CASSSRTSGFLSSYNEQFF
TGTGCCAGCAGCTCCCGGACTAGCGGTTTCCTGAGCTCCTACAATGAGCAGTTCTTC
>TRBV24-1|15|TRBJ1-5|few|-
CATSETGPSNQPQHF
TGTGCCACCAGTGAAACAGGGCCCAGCAATCAGCCCCAGCATTTT
>TRBV7-2|13|TRBJ2-7|many|-
CASSLPGPYEQYF
TGTGCCAGCAGCTTACCGGGACCTTACGAGCAGTACTTC
>TRBV20-1|16|TRBJ2-7|-|TRBD2
CSARVINSGRPYEQYF
TGCAGTGCTAGAGTTATAAATAGCGGGAGACCCTACGAGCAGTACTTC
>TRBV7-2|14|TRBJ2-7|many|-
CASSLGRRPYEQYF
TGTGCCAGCAGCTTAGGTAGAAGGCCCTACGAGCAGTACTTC
>TRBV10-3|15|TRBJ2-2|-|-
CAISESTKGTGELFF
TGTGCCATCAGTGAGTCAACGAAAGGCACCGGGGAGCTGTTTTTT
>TRBV11-2|11|TRBJ2-7|many|-
CASSLGLGQYF
TGTGCCAGCAGCTTAGGGCTCGGGCAGTACTTC
>TRBV5-4|16|TRBJ2-3|few|TRBD2
CASSTSGTSGTDTQYF
TGTGCCAGCAGCACCTCCGGGACTAGCGGCACAGATACGCAGTATTTT
>TRBV29-1|14|TRBJ2-3|-|TRBD1
CSVDAGGSTDTQYF
TGCAGCGTTGACGCAGGGGGCAGCACAGATACGCAGTATTTT
>TRBV6-5|15|TRBJ1-2|-|-
CASSYTGGMTYGYTF
TGTGCCAGCAGTTACACAGGCGGGATGACCTATGGCTACACCTTC
>TRBV7-6|14|TRBJ1-1|many|-
CASPWGGIHTEAFF
TGTGCCAGCCCCTGGGGAGGGATCCACACTGAAGCTTTCTTT
>TRBV15|14|TRBJ2-7|-|-
CATSSRRVDYEQYF
TGTGCCACCAGCAGCCGCAGGGTTGACTACGAGCAGTACTTC
>TRBV12-3/TRBV12-4|14|TRBJ1-3|many|-
CASSLGGTGNTIYF
TGTGCCAGCAGTTTAGGAGGGACTGGAAACACCATATATTTT
>TRBV7-9|19|TRBJ1-4|few|TRBD1
CASSTRDSQRPTTNEKLFF
TGTGCCAGCAGTACCCGGGACAGTCAACGACCTACAACTAATGAAAAACTGTTTTTT
>TRBV12-3/TRBV12-4|15|TRBJ2-1|many|-
CASSFARASYNEQFF
TGTGCCAGCAGTTTCGCCAGGGCCTCCTACAATGAGCAGTTCTTC
>TRBV7-9|17|TRBJ2-5|many|TRBD1
CASSFATSGTAKETQYF
TGTGCCAGCAGCTTCGCAACGTCCGGGACAGCTAAAGAGACCCAGTACTTC
>TRBV12-3/TRBV12-4|14|TRBJ2-1|-|-
CASSKNTGNNEQFF
TGTGCCAGCAGTAAAAACACGGGAAACAATGAGCAGTTCTTC
>TRBV28|14|TRBJ2-4|many|-
CASSLGGAKNIQYF
TGTGCCAGCAGTTTGGGGGGAGCCAAAAACATTCAGTACTTC
>TRBV20-1|19|TRBJ2-4|few|-
CSARDRMRPTLTAKNIQYF
TGCAGTGCTAGAGATAGAATGCGGCCGACACTTACGGCCAAAAACATTCAGTACTTC
>TRBV2|16|TRBJ2-6|-|-
CASSGQSPSGANVLTF
TGTGCCAGCAGTGGACAGTCCCCCTCTGGGGCCAACGTCCTGACTTTC
>TRBV9|15|TRBJ2-5|-|TRBD2
CASGLAGIVGETQYF
TGTGCCAGCGGACTAGCGGGAATCGTGGGGGAGACCCAGTACTTC
>TRBV6-6|16|TRBJ2-1|few|TRBD2
CASGTSGGSSYNEQFF
TGTGCCAGCGGGACTAGCGGGGGAAGCTCCTACAATGAGCAGTTCTTC
>TRBV20-1|12|TRBJ1-5|-|-
CKIGGANQPQHF
TGCAAGATAGGAGGAGCAAATCAGCCCCAGCATTTT
>TRBV11-2|12|TRBJ1-1|few|-
CASSLDVGEAFF
TGTGCCAGCAGCTTAGATGTCGGTGAAGCTTTCTTT
>TRBV5-5|16|TRBJ1-1|many|-
CASSRTQDSTSFEAFF
TGTGCCAGCAGCCGGACCCAGGACAGTACAAGCTTTGAAGCTTTCTTT
>TRBV28|15|TRBJ2-6|many|-
CASSRGEIGANVLTF
TGTGCCAGCTCTCGAGGGGAAATAGGGGCCAACGTCCTGACTTTC
>TRBV5-1|16|TRBJ1-1|few|TRBD1
CASSRYSGTENTEAFF
TGCGCCAGCAGTCGATACTCCGGGACAGAGAACACTGAAGCTTTCTTT